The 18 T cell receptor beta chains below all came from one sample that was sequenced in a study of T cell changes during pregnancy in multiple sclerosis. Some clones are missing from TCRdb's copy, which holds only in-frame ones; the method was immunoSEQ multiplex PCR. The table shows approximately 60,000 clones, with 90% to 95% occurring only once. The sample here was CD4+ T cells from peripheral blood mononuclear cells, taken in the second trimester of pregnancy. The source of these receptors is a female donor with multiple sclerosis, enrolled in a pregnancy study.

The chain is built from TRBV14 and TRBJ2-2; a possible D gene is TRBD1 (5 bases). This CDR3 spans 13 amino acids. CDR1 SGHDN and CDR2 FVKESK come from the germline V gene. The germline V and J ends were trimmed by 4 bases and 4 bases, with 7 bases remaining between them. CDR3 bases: TGTGCCAGCAGCCGACAGATCACCGGGGAGCTGTTTTTT. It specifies CASSRQITGELFF.

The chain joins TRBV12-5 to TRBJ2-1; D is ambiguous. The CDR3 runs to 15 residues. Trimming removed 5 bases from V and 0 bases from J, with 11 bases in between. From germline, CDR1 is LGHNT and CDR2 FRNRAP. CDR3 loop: CASGQVASSYNEQFF. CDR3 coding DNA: TGTGCTAGTGGTCAGGTCGCCAGCTCCTACAATGAGCAGTTCTTC.

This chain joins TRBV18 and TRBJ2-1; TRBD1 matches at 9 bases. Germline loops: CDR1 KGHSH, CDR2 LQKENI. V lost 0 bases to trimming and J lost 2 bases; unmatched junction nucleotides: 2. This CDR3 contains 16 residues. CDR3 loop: CASSPPTGGTYNEQFF. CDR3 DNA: TGTGCCAGCTCACCACCCACAGGGGGCACCTACAATGAGCAGTTCTTC.

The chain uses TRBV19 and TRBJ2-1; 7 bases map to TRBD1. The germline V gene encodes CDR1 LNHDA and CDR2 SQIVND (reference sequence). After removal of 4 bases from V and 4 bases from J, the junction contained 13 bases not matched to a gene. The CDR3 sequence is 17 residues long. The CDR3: CASSTPGTAKPYNEQFF. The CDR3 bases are TGTGCCAGTAGTACTCCGGGGACAGCTAAGCCTTACAATGAGCAGTTCTTC.

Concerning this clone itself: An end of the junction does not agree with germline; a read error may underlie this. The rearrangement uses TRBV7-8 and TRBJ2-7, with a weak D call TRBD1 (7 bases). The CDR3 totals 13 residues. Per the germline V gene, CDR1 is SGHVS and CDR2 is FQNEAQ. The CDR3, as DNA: TGTGCCAGCAGCTTAGAGGGCAGGGGGGTAGGTAGCTTC. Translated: CASSLEGRGVGSF.

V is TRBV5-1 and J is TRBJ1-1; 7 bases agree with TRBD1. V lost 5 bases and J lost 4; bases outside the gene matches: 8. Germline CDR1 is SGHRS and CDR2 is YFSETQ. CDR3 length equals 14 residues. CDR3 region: CASSQPTGATEAFF. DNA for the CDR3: TGCGCCAGCAGTCAACCCACAGGGGCCACTGAAGCTTTCTTT.

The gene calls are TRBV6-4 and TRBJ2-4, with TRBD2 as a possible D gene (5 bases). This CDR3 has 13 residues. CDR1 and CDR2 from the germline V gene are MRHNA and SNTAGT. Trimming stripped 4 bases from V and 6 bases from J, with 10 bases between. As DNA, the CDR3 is TGTGCCAGCAGTGTGGAAGGAGGAAACATTCAGTACTTC. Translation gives CASSVEGGNIQYF.

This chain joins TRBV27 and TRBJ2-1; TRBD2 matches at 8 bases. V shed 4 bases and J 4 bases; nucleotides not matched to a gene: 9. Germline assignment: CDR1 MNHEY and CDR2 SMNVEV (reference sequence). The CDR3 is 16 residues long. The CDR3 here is CASSSAAGGGYNEQFF. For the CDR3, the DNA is TGTGCCAGCAGTTCCGCGGCGGGAGGTGGGTACAATGAGCAGTTCTTC.

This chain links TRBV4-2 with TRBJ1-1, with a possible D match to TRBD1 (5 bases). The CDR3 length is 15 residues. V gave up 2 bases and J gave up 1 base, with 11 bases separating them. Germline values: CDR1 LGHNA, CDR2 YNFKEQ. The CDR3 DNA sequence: TGTGCCAGCAGCCAATCCCCCACAGGGAACACTGAAGCTTTCTTT. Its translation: CASSQSPTGNTEAFF.

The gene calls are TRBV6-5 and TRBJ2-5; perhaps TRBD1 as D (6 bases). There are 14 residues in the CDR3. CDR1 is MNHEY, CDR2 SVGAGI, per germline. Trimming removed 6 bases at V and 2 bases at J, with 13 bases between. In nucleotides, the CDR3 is TGTGCCAGCAGAGCCTCGGGACAACAAGAGACCCAGTACTTC. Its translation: CASRASGQQETQYF.

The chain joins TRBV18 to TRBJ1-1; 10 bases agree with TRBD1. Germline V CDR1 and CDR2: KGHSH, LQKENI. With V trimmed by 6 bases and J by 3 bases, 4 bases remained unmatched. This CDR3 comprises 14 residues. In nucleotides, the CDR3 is TGTGCCAGCTCGACGGGACAGGGGTACACTGAAGCTTTCTTT. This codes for CASSTGQGYTEAFF. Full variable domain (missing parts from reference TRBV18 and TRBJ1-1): NAGVMQNPRHLVRRRGQEARLRCSPMKGHSHVYWYRQLPEEGLKFMVYLQKENIIDESGMPKERFSAEFPKEGPSILRIQQVVRGDSAAYFCASSTGQGYTEAFFGQGTRLTVV.

This chain's CDR3 is CASRGGNQPQHF. CDR3 nucleotides: TGTGCCAGCCGGGGGGGCAATCAGCCCCAGCATTTT. The V gene is TRBV28, the J gene TRBJ1-5; perhaps TRBD1 as D (5 bases). V was trimmed by 8 bases and J by 2 bases, leaving 7 bases between them. Germline CDR1 and CDR2: MDHEN and SYDVKM. The CDR3 consists of 12 residues.

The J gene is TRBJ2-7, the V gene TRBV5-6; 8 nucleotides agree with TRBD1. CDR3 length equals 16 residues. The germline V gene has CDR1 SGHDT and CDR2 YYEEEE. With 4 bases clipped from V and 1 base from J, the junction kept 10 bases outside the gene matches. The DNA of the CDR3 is TGTGCCAGCAGCGGGCGGACAGGGAGATCTTCCTACGAGCAGTACTTC. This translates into CASSGRTGRSSYEQYF.

The chain's CDR3 is CASSQGGFYQPQHF. In nucleotides, the CDR3 is TGCGCCAGCAGCCAAGGGGGCTTCTATCAGCCCCAGCATTTT. V is TRBV4-1 and J is TRBJ1-5; D possibly corresponds to TRBD1 (5 bases). V lost 1 base to trimming and J lost 5 bases, with 9 bases between them. CDR1 is MGHRA and CDR2 is YSYEKL in the germline V gene. The CDR3 runs to 14 residues.

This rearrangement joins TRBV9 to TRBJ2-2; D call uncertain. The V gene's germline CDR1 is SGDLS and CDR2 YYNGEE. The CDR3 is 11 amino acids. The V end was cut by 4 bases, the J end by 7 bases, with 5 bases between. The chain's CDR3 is CASSYGGELFF. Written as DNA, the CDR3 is TGTGCCAGCAGCTACGGCGGGGAGCTGTTTTTT.

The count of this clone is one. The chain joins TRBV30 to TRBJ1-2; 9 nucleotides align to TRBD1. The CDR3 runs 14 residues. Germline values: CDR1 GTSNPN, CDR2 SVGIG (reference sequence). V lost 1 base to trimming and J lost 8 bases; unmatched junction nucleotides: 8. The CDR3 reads CAWSAGQGLRGYTF. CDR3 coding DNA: TGTGCCTGGAGTGCAGGACAGGGGTTGCGAGGCTACACCTTC.

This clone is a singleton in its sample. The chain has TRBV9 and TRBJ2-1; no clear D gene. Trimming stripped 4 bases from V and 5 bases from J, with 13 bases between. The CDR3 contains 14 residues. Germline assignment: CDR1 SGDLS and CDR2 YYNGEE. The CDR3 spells CASSLLLSNNEQFF. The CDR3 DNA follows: TGTGCCAGCAGCCTACTCCTCTCGAACAATGAGCAGTTCTTC.

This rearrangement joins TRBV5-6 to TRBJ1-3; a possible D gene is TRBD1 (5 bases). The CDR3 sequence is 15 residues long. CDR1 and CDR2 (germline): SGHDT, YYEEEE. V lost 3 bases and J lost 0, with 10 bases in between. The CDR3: CASSYTGPSGNTIYF. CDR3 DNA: TGTGCCAGCAGCTACACAGGACCCTCTGGAAACACCATATATTTT.